The rows below give T cell receptor beta chains drawn from one sample of a study of T-cell reconstitution after alpha-beta-depleted transplantation in children. MiXCR, run by TCRdb on the PCR reads, gives a single entry per CDR3 protein. Here the sample spans 500,000 to 600,000 distinct CDR3 sequences, about 30% being singletons. Sequencing used PBMCs from the stem cell graft donor, obtained from the stem cell graft. These receptor sequences come from a human donor who donated a stem cell graft to a child with aplastic anemia. CDR3s include the opening cysteine and the closing phenylalanine or tryptophan. A D gene is named only where the DNA matches it firmly. Rows give clone size only sometimes, using once, few, many, or a class for an expanded clone.

j_call d_call v_call clone_size cdr3_nt cdr3_aa
TRBJ1-4 TRBD1 TRBV6-5 few TGTGCCAGCAGTTACTCGGCGACAGGGATCCGCGCAACTAATGAAAAACTGTTTTTT CASSYSATGIRATNEKLFF
TRBJ2-6 TRBD1 TRBV4-3 - TGCGCCAGCAGCCAGGACCAGGGGGCCGGGGCCAACGTCCTGACTTTC CASSQDQGAGANVLTF
TRBJ2-7 - TRBV2 few TGTGCCAGCCTAGCTCTAGCCTCCTACGAGCAGTACTTC CASLALASYEQYF
TRBJ2-6 - TRBV7-6 - TGTGCCAGCAGCGGGGGTGTCGGGGCCAACGTCCTGACTTTC CASSGGVGANVLTF
TRBJ2-6 TRBD1 TRBV6-2/TRBV6-3 - TGTGCCAGCAGGACGGGACAGGGGAACGGGGCCAACGTCCTGACTTTC CASRTGQGNGANVLTF
TRBJ2-5 - TRBV9 few TGTGCCAGCAGCGATGGATCGGGGCCGCCCAGGGCCCAGTACTTC CASSDGSGPPRAQYF
TRBJ2-7 TRBD2 TRBV10-3 many TGTGCCATCAGTGTTGCGGGAGTGCGCTACGAGCAGTACTTC CAISVAGVRYEQYF
TRBJ2-2 TRBD1 TRBV5-1 - TGCGCCAGCAGCAAGAATGGACAGGGGATACCCGGGGAGCTGTTTTTT CASSKNGQGIPGELFF
TRBJ1-5 - TRBV11-1 few TGTGCCAGCAGCTTAGTGAAGTCCGGCGAGTGGGGCAATCAGCCCCAGCATTTT CASSLVKSGEWGNQPQHF
TRBJ1-4 TRBD1 TRBV10-3 - TGTGCCATCAGTGAGACAGGACAGGGTGAAAAACTGTTTTTT CAISETGQGEKLFF
TRBJ1-5 - TRBV20-1 - TGCAGTGCCACCTCGACCCTGGGCAGCAATCAGCCCCAGCATTTT CSATSTLGSNQPQHF
TRBJ2-7 TRBD2 TRBV28 few TGTGCCAGCAGTTTAATAGCGGGAGCCTACGAGCAGTACTTC CASSLIAGAYEQYF
TRBJ1-1 - TRBV29-1 few TGCAGCGCCCGGTCCCGTTGGGAGGAAGCTTTCTTT CSARSRWEEAFF
TRBJ2-1 - TRBV29-1 - TGCAGCGTCGACCAACCGGGTAGGGGCAGGAATGAGCAGTTCTTC CSVDQPGRGRNEQFF
TRBJ1-1 - TRBV6-5 few TGTGCCAGCAGTGGGGGCGAGAACACTGAAGCTTTCTTT CASSGGENTEAFF
TRBJ1-4 TRBD1 TRBV6-5 few TGTGCCAGCAGTTATTTCGGACAGGGGGATGAAAAACTGTTTTTT CASSYFGQGDEKLFF
TRBJ1-2 - TRBV9 - TGTGCCAGCAGCGTAGAAGGATTCTATGGCTACACCTTC CASSVEGFYGYTF
TRBJ2-5 - TRBV30 - TGTGCCTGGAGAACGGAAGTGGGTCGAGAGACCCAGTACTTC CAWRTEVGRETQYF
TRBJ2-3 - TRBV27 - TGTGCCAGCCGATCCGGGGGGCGCACAGATACGCAGTATTTT CASRSGGRTDTQYF
TRBJ2-3 TRBD1 TRBV7-2 few TGTGCCAGCAGCTTCCGGGACAGGGACACAGATACGCAGTATTTT CASSFRDRDTDTQYF
TRBJ2-7 TRBD2 TRBV12-3/TRBV12-4 few TGTGCCAGCGGTACAACTAGCGGGAGGGCCCACGAGCAGTACTTC CASGTTSGRAHEQYF
TRBJ1-5 - TRBV20-1 - TGCAGTGCTAGGGATAGGGAGGACCTGATCGATCAGCCCCAGCATTTT CSARDREDLIDQPQHF
TRBJ1-2 - TRBV11-2 - TGTGCCAGCAGCCCCCTACCAGGGATGACTAACTATGGCTACACCTTC CASSPLPGMTNYGYTF
TRBJ1-1 - TRBV19 - TGTGCCAGTAGTGTTCGGGGGGTAGGCGCTTTCTTT CASSVRGVGAFF
TRBJ1-2 - TRBV10-3 once TGTGCCATCAGTACAGGGCCGCGCTATGGCTACACCTTC CAISTGPRYGYTF
TRBJ2-2 - TRBV29-1 few TGCAGCGTTGATGGAAACACCGGGGAGCTGTTTTTT CSVDGNTGELFF
TRBJ2-7 - TRBV20-1 - TGCAGCTCCCAAAGGCTGGGTGGTTACGAGCAGTACTTC CSSQRLGGYEQYF
TRBJ1-1 - TRBV6-6 - TGTGCCAGTACGGCCATAAACACTGAAGCTTTCTTT CASTAINTEAFF
TRBJ2-7 TRBD2 TRBV20-1 - TGCAGTGCTAGAAGGCTAGCGGAAGTCTCCTACGAGCAGTACTTC CSARRLAEVSYEQYF
TRBJ1-1 - TRBV5-1 - TGCGCCAGCAGCGGCGGGGGGATGAACACTGAAGCTTTCTTT CASSGGGMNTEAFF
TRBJ2-3 TRBD2 TRBV30 once TGTGCCTGGACCACTGTAATGGGCGGGGGAACGCAGTATTTT CAWTTVMGGGTQYF
TRBJ2-3 - TRBV29-1 - TGCAGCGTTGTAGCGGGCACAGATACGCAGTATTTT CSVVAGTDTQYF
TRBJ2-2 TRBD2 TRBV29-1 many TGCAGCGTCCTGACTAGCGGTTACACCGGGGAGCTGTTTTTT CSVLTSGYTGELFF
TRBJ1-5 - TRBV7-8 - TGTGCCAGCAGCCCCGCAATGGGGATGAATCAGCCCCAGCATTTT CASSPAMGMNQPQHF
TRBJ2-3 - TRBV27 few TGTGCCAGCAGTTTATTTGGGGTTAGCACAGATACGCAGTATTTT CASSLFGVSTDTQYF
TRBJ1-3 TRBD1 TRBV7-2 few TGTGCCAGCAGCTCCTCCCAGGGGGCCTCTGGAAACACCATATATTTT CASSSSQGASGNTIYF
TRBJ1-3 - TRBV28 - TGTGCCAGCAGTTTCATTTTCTCTGGAAACACCATATATTTT CASSFIFSGNTIYF
TRBJ1-1 - TRBV19 - TGTGCCACTAAGAACACTGAAGCTTTCTTT CATKNTEAFF
TRBJ2-1 TRBD1 TRBV7-8 - TGTGCCAGCAGCTTAGTCCCTCCACTATGGACAGGGGACAATGAGCAGTTCTTC CASSLVPPLWTGDNEQFF
TRBJ1-1 - TRBV5-6 few TGTGCCAGCACCCGAGGGCTGAGCACTGAAGCTTTCTTT CASTRGLSTEAFF
TRBJ2-7 TRBD2 TRBV18 - TGTGCCAGCTCACCATCTTCTCAGCGGGAGTCCAACGGCGAGCAGTACTTC CASSPSSQRESNGEQYF
TRBJ1-1 TRBD1 TRBV19 few TGTGCCAGTAGTATTCAGGGGGATAATGGAGCTTTCTTT CASSIQGDNGAFF
TRBJ1-1 - TRBV6-5 - TGTGCCAGCAGTTATACGATGGGGGGGGGAACTGAAGCTTTCTTT CASSYTMGGGTEAFF
TRBJ2-3 TRBD2 TRBV30 - TGTGCCTGGAGTGAGACTAGCGGGGGCTCGAGAGAGTATTTT CAWSETSGGSREYF
TRBJ2-3 - TRBV5-1 - TGCGCCAGCAGCTTCTCCTCCTCCCCCGATACGCAGTATTTT CASSFSSSPDTQYF
TRBJ2-1 TRBD1 TRBV28 - TGTGCCAGCGCCGGAACAGGGGCCTACAATGAGCAGTTCTTC CASAGTGAYNEQFF
TRBJ1-4 TRBD1 TRBV15 - TGTGCCACCGGGGGAGCAGGGGGCATTAATGAAAAACTGTTTTTT CATGGAGGINEKLFF
TRBJ2-1 TRBD2 TRBV7-2 many TGTGCCAGCAGCTTTAGCGGGGACCCCTACAATGAGCAGTTCTTC CASSFSGDPYNEQFF
TRBJ2-1 - TRBV13 - TGTGCCAGCAGATTCCGGGACTCAAACAATGAGCAGTTCTTC CASRFRDSNNEQFF
TRBJ1-3 TRBD1 TRBV6-1 few TGTGCCAGCACCGGACAGGGGGCTTTAAACACCATATATTTT CASTGQGALNTIYF
TRBJ1-5 - TRBV12-3/TRBV12-4 - TGTGCCAGCAGCCTACCGGGTCCCAATCAGCCCCAGCATTTT CASSLPGPNQPQHF
TRBJ2-1 - TRBV12-3/TRBV12-4 few TGTGCCAGCAGCCCCGGCGGGGGCCTTTCCTACAATGAGCAGTTCTTC CASSPGGGLSYNEQFF
TRBJ2-1 - TRBV5-1 - TGCGCCAGCAGCTTGGTATCAATCAGGGAGGATGAGCAGTTCTTC CASSLVSIREDEQFF
TRBJ2-5 - TRBV20-1 many TGCAGTGCCGAGGGTTACCAAGAGACCCAGTACTTC CSAEGYQETQYF